This T cell receptor beta chain derives from a study of Graves' ophthalmopathy and Graves' hyperthyroidism. General study results and limits: Most clonotypes expanded in thyroid above 0.001 frequency were present in blood too.

Thyroid ultrasound, orbital computed tomography, TRAb, serum thyroxine and clinical symptoms formed the basis of diagnosis. PBMCs had their origin in fresh peripheral blood (about 10 ml). CDR1 MNHNS and CDR2 SASEGT come from the germline V gene. The CDR3 is 13 amino acids. V was clipped by 6 bases and J by 0 bases, with 8 bases between them. This clonotype was found many times. Its antigen is unknown. Investigators amplified TCR beta CDR3 regions from RNA transcripts. The first-round RT-PCR employed HTBI primers together with the Qiagen OneStep RT-PCR kit. A multiplex PCR was then performed as the second round. TCRdb used MiXCR to reprocess the multiplex PCR reads, holding one entry per CDR3 protein. The sample consists of some 200,000 distinct CDR3 sequences, around 28% of them appearing once.

This clonotype was sampled from a man aged 50-59 years with Graves' ophthalmopathy. Sequencing used peripheral blood. This chain connects TRBV6-1 to TRBJ2-5; D remains ambiguous. CDR3 protein: CASRKVNQETQYF. CDR3 sequence (DNA): TGTGCCAGCAGGAAGGTCAACCAAGAGACCCAGTACTTC.